Described below is a single TCR beta chain sequence and its context. The sample comes from a study of PD-L1 blockade in urothelial cancer. Looking at the study overall: Atezolizumab (1,200 mg intravenously every 3 weeks) began at some point between 2013 and 2015 for patients. A median of approximately 150,000 T cells was found in the blood samples.

CDR3 length: 15 residues. After removal of 3 bases from V and 4 bases from J, the junction contained 5 bases not matched to a gene. Germline V lookup: CDR1 SGDLS, CDR2 YYNGEE. Every PCR received spiked-in synthetic TCR analog templates. This table comes from immunoSEQ multiplex PCR, and its TCRdb copy is limited to in-frame clones, with some not included. The sample has about 100,000 clones, about 91% seen once; the top ten hold around 0.9%. This TCR was sampled from a woman aged 80 or older with urothelial cancer. The sample here was PBMCs, taken around atezolizumab (anti-PD-L1) treatment. The chain couples TRBV9 to TRBJ2-7; 12 bases agree with TRBD2. The CDR3 DNA sequence: TGTGCCAGCAGCGGGGGACTAGCGGGTACTTACGAGCAGTACTTC. Its translation is CASSGGLAGTYEQYF.